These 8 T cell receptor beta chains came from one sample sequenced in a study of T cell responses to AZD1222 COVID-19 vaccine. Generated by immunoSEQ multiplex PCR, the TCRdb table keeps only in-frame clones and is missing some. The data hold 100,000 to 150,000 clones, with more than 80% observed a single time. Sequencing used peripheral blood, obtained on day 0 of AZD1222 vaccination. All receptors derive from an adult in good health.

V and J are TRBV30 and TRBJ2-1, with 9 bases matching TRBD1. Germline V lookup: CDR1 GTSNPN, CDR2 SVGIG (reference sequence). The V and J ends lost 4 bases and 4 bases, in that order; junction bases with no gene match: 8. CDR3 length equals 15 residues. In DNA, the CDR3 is TGTGCCTGGAATTACCCGGGACAGGGATACAATGAGCAGTTCTTC. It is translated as CAWNYPGQGYNEQFF.

The CDR3: CASSLDGRRQETQYF. As DNA, the CDR3 is TGTGCCAGCAGCTTGGACGGCAGGAGACAAGAGACCCAGTACTTC. This chain joins TRBV5-4 and TRBJ2-5; no clear D. The ends were cut back, 0 bases at V and 2 bases at J, with 11 bases in the middle. This CDR3 contains 15 residues. Germline V CDR1 and CDR2: SGHNT, YYREEE (reference sequence).

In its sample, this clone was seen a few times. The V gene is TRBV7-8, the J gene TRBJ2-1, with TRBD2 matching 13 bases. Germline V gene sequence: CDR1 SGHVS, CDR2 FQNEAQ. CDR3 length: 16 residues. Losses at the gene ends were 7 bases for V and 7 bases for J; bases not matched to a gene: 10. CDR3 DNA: TGTGCCAGCACTCCTCACGGACTAGCGGGAGTAAATGAGCAGTTCTTC. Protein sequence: CASTPHGLAGVNEQFF.

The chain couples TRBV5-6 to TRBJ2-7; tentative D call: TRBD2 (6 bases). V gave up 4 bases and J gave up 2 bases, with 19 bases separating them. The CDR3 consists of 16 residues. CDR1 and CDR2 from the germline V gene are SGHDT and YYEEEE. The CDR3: CASSLEGAGLTYEQYF. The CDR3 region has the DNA TGTGCCAGCAGCCTCGAAGGAGCGGGCCTTACCTACGAGCAGTACTTC.

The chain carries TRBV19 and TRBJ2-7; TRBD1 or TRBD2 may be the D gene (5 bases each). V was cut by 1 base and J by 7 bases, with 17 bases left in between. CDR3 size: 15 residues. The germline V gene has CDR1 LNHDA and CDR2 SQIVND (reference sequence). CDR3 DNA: TGTGCCAGTAGTATAGCCTACAGGTCCTCGGGGGAGCAGTACTTC. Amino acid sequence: CASSIAYRSSGEQYF.

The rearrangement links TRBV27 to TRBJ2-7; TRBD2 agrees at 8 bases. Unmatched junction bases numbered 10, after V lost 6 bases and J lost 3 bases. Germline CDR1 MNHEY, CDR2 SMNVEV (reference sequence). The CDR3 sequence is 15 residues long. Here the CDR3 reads CASSRSGARDYEQYF. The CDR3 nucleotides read TGTGCCAGCAGCCGTAGCGGGGCCCGGGACTACGAGCAGTACTTC.

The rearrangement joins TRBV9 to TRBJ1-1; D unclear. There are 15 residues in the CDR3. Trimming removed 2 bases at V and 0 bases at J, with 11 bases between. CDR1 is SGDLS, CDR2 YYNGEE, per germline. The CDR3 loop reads CASSVAAHMNTEAFF. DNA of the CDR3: TGTGCCAGCAGCGTCGCTGCACACATGAACACTGAAGCTTTCTTT.

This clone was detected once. The CDR3 loop reads CSVETGGLTDTQYF. In nucleotides, the CDR3 is TGCAGCGTTGAGACGGGAGGGCTTACAGATACGCAGTATTTT. The chain uses TRBV29-1 and TRBJ2-3; 8 bases map to TRBD2. The CDR3 extends over 14 amino acids. The V gene's germline CDR1 is SQVTM and CDR2 ANQGSEA. The trim removed 3 bases at V and 3 bases at J, leaving 5 bases unmatched.